The 18 T cell receptor beta chains reported below all come from one sample, sequenced in a study of shared clonotypes between healthy human individuals. Repertoires were generated with immunoSEQ multiplex PCR, while TCRdb's copy carries only in-frame clones and drops some. The repertoire holds approximately 700,000 clones, with around 78% as singletons. Sequencing input: memory CD4+ T cells sorted from blood. Specified subset: CD45RA-negative fraction. Receptors were obtained from a woman younger than 45 in good health.

CDR3 sequence: CASSLNLQAREAFF. The CDR3 DNA reads as TGTGCCAGCAGCTTAAATCTACAGGCCAGGGAAGCTTTCTTT. This chain connects TRBV13 to TRBJ1-1, with D possibly matching TRBD1 (5 bases). The V gene lost 2 bases and the J gene lost 8 bases, with 15 bases spanning the gap. Germline CDR1 is PRHDT and CDR2 is FYEKMQ (reference sequence). The CDR3 runs 14 residues.

The rearrangement uses TRBV19 and TRBJ1-1; D is undetermined. The germline V gene encodes CDR1 LNHDA and CDR2 SQIVND (reference sequence). The CDR3 loop spans 13 amino acids. V lost 10 bases and J lost 1, with 13 bases in between. The CDR3 is CATRRAGNTEAFF. The CDR3 DNA reads as TGTGCCACCCGGAGGGCCGGGAACACTGAAGCTTTCTTT.

This chain joins TRBV19 and TRBJ2-1; TRBD2 matches at 8 bases. Germline lookup yields CDR1 LNHDA and CDR2 SQIVND (reference sequence). The CDR3 is 14 residues long. Unmatched junction bases numbered 6, after V lost 8 bases and J lost 3 bases. CDR3 sequence (DNA): TGTGCCAGTCGGGGGGGGAATAGCTACAATGAGCAGTTCTTC. It specifies CASRGGNSYNEQFF.

The V call is TRBV7-9, the J call TRBJ2-4; 10 bases agree with TRBD1. V lost 5 bases to trimming and J lost 8 bases; unmatched junction nucleotides: 12. The CDR3 length is 16 residues. The V gene's germline CDR1 is SEHNR and CDR2 FQNEAQ (reference sequence). CDR3 bases: TGTGCCAGCAGCGTACCGGGACAGGGGCTGAGAGACATTCAGTACTTC. Translation: CASSVPGQGLRDIQYF.

This clone was counted only a few times. This chain connects TRBV19 to TRBJ1-1; D remains ambiguous. Trimming removed 8 bases from V and 0 bases from J, with 10 bases in between. There are 13 residues in the CDR3. Germline CDR1 LNHDA, CDR2 SQIVND (reference sequence). The CDR3 nucleotides read TGTGCCAGTTCAGAGGGTTTGAACACTGAAGCTTTCTTT. Translation gives CASSEGLNTEAFF.

The rearrangement uses TRBV28 and TRBJ1-5, with 10 bases fitting TRBD1. The CDR3 sequence is 14 residues long. Losses at the gene ends were 5 bases for V and 2 bases for J; bases not matched to a gene: 0. Germline CDR1 and CDR2: MDHEN and SYDVKM. CDR3 sequence: CASSGTGGNQPQHF. CDR3 nucleotide sequence: TGTGCCAGCAGTGGGACAGGGGGCAATCAGCCCCAGCATTTT.

In its sample, this clone was seen once. V gene TRBV6-5 combines with J gene TRBJ1-1; D gene ambiguous. There are 14 residues in the CDR3. Germline CDR1 reads MNHEY; CDR2 reads SVGAGI. The V end was cut by 0 bases, the J end by 5 bases, with 10 bases between. CDR3 nucleotides: TGTGCCAGCAGTTACTCCACCGGCGGGACTGAAGCTTTCTTT. Translation: CASSYSTGGTEAFF.

The V call is TRBV19, the J call TRBJ2-4, with 8 bases aligning to TRBD1. Germline values: CDR1 LNHDA, CDR2 SQIVND (reference sequence). The CDR3 totals 17 residues. The V and J ends lost 7 bases and 3 bases, in that order; junction bases with no gene match: 14. CDR3 in amino acids: CASNPGTGSVGKNIQYF. DNA for the CDR3: TGTGCCAGTAACCCCGGGACAGGTTCCGTTGGCAAAAACATTCAGTACTTC.

The gene calls are TRBV4-2 and TRBJ2-5; 11 nucleotides line up with TRBD2. The end of the DNA fits TRBJ2-7 better, so the J call may be wrong. The germline V gene has CDR1 LGHNA and CDR2 YNFKEQ. CDR3 size: 15 residues. The CDR3 DNA reads as TGTGCCAGCAGCCCCCTTAGCGGGAGGGCCCACGAGCAGTACTTC. Encoded protein: CASSPLSGRAHEQYF.

Remarks on this clone: Given a far larger clone just one base away, this is likely a sequencing read error. The rearrangement joins TRBV10-3 to TRBJ1-1; a possible D gene is TRBD1 (5 bases). Trimming left V 8 bases short and J 4 bases short, with 8 bases between. CDR3 length: 11 amino acids. Germline loops: CDR1 ENHRY, CDR2 SYGVKD. The CDR3 region is CAIGATTEAFF. The CDR3, as DNA: TGTGCCATCGGGGCAACCACTGAAGCTTTCTTT.

The table lists this clone with many counts. The gene calls are TRBV7-9 and TRBJ2-2, with D perhaps matching TRBD1 or TRBD2 (5 bases each). The V and J ends lost 5 bases and 2 bases respectively, with 12 bases between them. The CDR3 length is 15 residues. Germline V gene data show CDR1 as SEHNR and CDR2 as FQNEAQ (reference sequence). Written as DNA, the CDR3 is TGTGCCAGCAGCCCCGGGACCAGAAACACCGGGGAGCTGTTTTTT. Translating gives CASSPGTRNTGELFF.

This clone has a single count. CDR3 DNA sequence: TGTGCCAGCACGGTATGGGGCGACGAGCAGTACTTC. Amino acid sequence: CASTVWGDEQYF. The chain combines TRBV28 with TRBJ2-7; D is possibly TRBD1 (5 bases). The CDR3 consists of 12 residues. Germline V CDR1 and CDR2: MDHEN, SYDVKM. The V end was cut by 7 bases, the J end by 5 bases, with 12 bases between.

The CDR3 DNA is TGCGCCAGCAGCCAAGTGTGGACTAGCGGGAGGGGTGGGATCTACGAGCAGTACTTC. This sequence encodes CASSQVWTSGRGGIYEQYF. The genes are TRBV4-1 and TRBJ2-7; TRBD2 matches at 15 bases. The CDR3 spans 19 residues. J was trimmed by 3 bases and V by 1 base; bases with no gene match: 10. The germline V gene encodes CDR1 MGHRA and CDR2 YSYEKL.

The chain combines TRBV19 with TRBJ2-2; tentatively, D is TRBD2 (7 bases). Trimming took 7 bases from V and 0 from J, leaving 24 bases between them. This CDR3 contains 19 residues. Looked up from germline, CDR1 is LNHDA and CDR2 is SQIVND (reference sequence). The CDR3 region is CASTLIRQGGGSNTGELFF. The CDR3 DNA reads as TGTGCCAGTACCCTCATAAGGCAGGGCGGGGGCTCGAACACCGGGGAGCTGTTTTTT.

This rearrangement joins TRBV20-1 to TRBJ1-2; D not certain. The CDR3 length is 11 residues. The V gene's germline CDR1 is DFQATT and CDR2 SNEGSKA (reference sequence). Trimming left V 4 bases short and J 10 bases short, with 13 bases between. Here the CDR3 DNA reads TGCAGTGCTATTCAGGTTTGGACCTACACCTTC. Translation: CSAIQVWTYTF.

This CDR3 reads CASSPMTEGNGYTF. CDR3 nucleotide sequence: TGTGCCAGCTCACCAATGACGGAGGGGAATGGCTACACCTTC. This chain connects TRBV18 to TRBJ1-2; the D gene is possibly TRBD1 (5 bases). This CDR3 is 14 amino acids long. Germline values: CDR1 KGHSH, CDR2 LQKENI. V was pared by 2 bases and J by 6 bases, with 13 bases between.

The V call is TRBV2, the J call TRBJ2-7, with 7 bases lining up with TRBD1. Per the germline V gene, CDR1 is SNHLY and CDR2 is FYNNEI. V shed 11 bases, J shed 0 bases, and the junction held 10 bases outside the gene matches. The CDR3 is 14 residues long. The CDR3 loop reads CAGSRQGPSYEQYF. In DNA, the CDR3 is TGTGCCGGCTCCCGACAGGGACCCTCCTACGAGCAGTACTTC. The full variable domain, in which reference TRBV2 and TRBJ2-7 provide the parts outside the CDR3, is EPEVTQTPSHQVTQMGQEVILRCVPISNHLYFYWYRQILGQKVEFLVSFYNNEISEKSEIFDDQFSVERPDGSNFTLKIRSTKLEDSAMYFCAGSRQGPSYEQYFGPGTRLTVT.

The V and J genes are TRBV6-1 and TRBJ2-3; possible D gene TRBD1, 5 bases. This CDR3 is 15 amino acids long. CDR1 and CDR2 (germline): MNHNS, SASEGT. V was clipped by 2 bases and J by 3 bases, with 12 bases between them. The CDR3 nucleotides are TGTGCCAGCAGTGAAAGGGGAACCGGGACAGATACGCAGTATTTT. Its protein is CASSERGTGTDTQYF.